This T cell receptor beta chain comes out of a study of blood T cells in healthy people across ages. A sample-barcoded 5' primer and a J-beta primer mix were used in a second PCR of about 6 to 11 cycles. With 12 random nucleotides, a template-switch adaptor tagged each individual cDNA molecule. MiXCR was run by TCRdb on the 5' RACE reads, yielding one entry per CDR3 protein. The sample shows more than 750,000 distinct CDR3 sequences, approximately 32% of them seen only once. The CDR3 contains 14 residues. The germline V gene encodes CDR1 SNHLY and CDR2 FYNNEI. V dropped 2 bases and J dropped 4 bases, with 11 bases sitting between them. This clonotype was observed a few times. The data also belong to a second study, concerning T cells of mothers and their children.

This sequence joins TRBV2 and TRBJ2-5, with a weak D call TRBD1 (6 bases). Sequenced input: blood. The sequence came from a woman aged 40 to 50 in good health. CDR3 nucleotides: TGTGCCAGCAGTGAACAGGGGTTAAGAGAGACCCAGTACTTC. Its protein is CASSEQGLRETQYF.